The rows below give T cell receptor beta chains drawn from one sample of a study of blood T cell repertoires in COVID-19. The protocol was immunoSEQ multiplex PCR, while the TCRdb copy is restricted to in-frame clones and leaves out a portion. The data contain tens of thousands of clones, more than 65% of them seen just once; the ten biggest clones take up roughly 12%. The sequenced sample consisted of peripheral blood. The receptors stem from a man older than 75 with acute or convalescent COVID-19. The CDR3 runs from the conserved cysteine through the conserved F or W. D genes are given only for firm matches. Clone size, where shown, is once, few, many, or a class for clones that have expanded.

cdr3_nt: TGTGCCAGCACCCTCGGAGTAAACACCGGGGAGCTGTTTTTT
cdr3_aa: CASTLGVNTGELFF
v_call: TRBV2
clone_size: once
j_call: TRBJ2-2
d_call: .

cdr3_nt: TGTGCCAGCAGTGCCTTACAGGGTGGGATGAACACTGAAGCTTTCTTT
cdr3_aa: CASSALQGGMNTEAFF
v_call: TRBV6-1
clone_size: .
j_call: TRBJ1-1
d_call: .

cdr3_nt: TGTGCCAGCAGTGAAGGTCAGGGACAGGGCGGCGAGCAGTACTTC
cdr3_aa: CASSEGQGQGGEQYF
v_call: TRBV6-1
clone_size: .
j_call: TRBJ2-7
d_call: TRBD1

cdr3_nt: TGTGCCAGCAGCTTCGACAGGGGGCAAGAGACCCAGTACTTC
cdr3_aa: CASSFDRGQETQYF
v_call: TRBV2
clone_size: .
j_call: TRBJ2-5
d_call: TRBD1

cdr3_nt: TGTGCCAGCAGCTTACAGGGTAGAATCCTGGAAAAACTGTTTTTT
cdr3_aa: CASSLQGRILEKLFF
v_call: TRBV7-9
clone_size: .
j_call: TRBJ1-4
d_call: .

cdr3_nt: TGTGCCAGCAGCGCGCTTGGAGGGATCACCACAGATACGCAGTATTTT
cdr3_aa: CASSALGGITTDTQYF
v_call: TRBV11-2
clone_size: .
j_call: TRBJ2-3
d_call: .

cdr3_nt: TGTGCCTGGAGTGTCCTCTATGGCTACACCTTC
cdr3_aa: CAWSVLYGYTF
v_call: TRBV30
clone_size: .
j_call: TRBJ1-2
d_call: .

cdr3_nt: TGTGCCAGCAGTTACGAAGCGGGGAATTCACCCCTCCACTTT
cdr3_aa: CASSYEAGNSPLHF
v_call: TRBV6-2/TRBV6-3
clone_size: .
j_call: TRBJ1-6
d_call: .

cdr3_nt: TGCAGTGCTAGATCAGGGAACGGCTACACCTTC
cdr3_aa: CSARSGNGYTF
v_call: TRBV20-1
clone_size: .
j_call: TRBJ1-2
d_call: .

cdr3_nt: TGTGCCAGCAGAAGGGGGGAGACCCAGTACTTC
cdr3_aa: CASRRGETQYF
v_call: TRBV12-3/TRBV12-4
clone_size: few
j_call: TRBJ2-5
d_call: .

cdr3_nt: TGTGCCAGCAGGCGGGACAGAAATGAAAAACTGTTTTTT
cdr3_aa: CASRRDRNEKLFF
v_call: TRBV2
clone_size: .
j_call: TRBJ1-4
d_call: TRBD1

cdr3_nt: TGTGCCAGCAGCTTACAGGGGGCATCAGCCAATGAGCAGTTCTTC
cdr3_aa: CASSLQGASANEQFF
v_call: TRBV7-9
clone_size: once
j_call: TRBJ2-1
d_call: TRBD1

cdr3_nt: TGTGCCAGCAGCTTTCAGGGCGTCTATAATTCACCCCTCCACTTT
cdr3_aa: CASSFQGVYNSPLHF
v_call: TRBV5-4
clone_size: .
j_call: TRBJ1-6
d_call: .

cdr3_nt: TGCGCCAGCAGTGAGGGGACAGGGTCTTCTAACTATGGCTACACCTTC
cdr3_aa: CASSEGTGSSNYGYTF
v_call: TRBV10-2
clone_size: .
j_call: TRBJ1-2
d_call: TRBD1

cdr3_nt: TGTGCCAGCCAGCAGGGGGCTCAAGAGACCCAGTACTTC
cdr3_aa: CASQQGAQETQYF
v_call: TRBV25-1
clone_size: .
j_call: TRBJ2-5
d_call: TRBD1

cdr3_nt: TGTGCCAGTAGTATAGTCGATGCGGGGTCAGATACGCAGTATTTT
cdr3_aa: CASSIVDAGSDTQYF
v_call: TRBV19
clone_size: .
j_call: TRBJ2-3
d_call: .

cdr3_nt: TGTGCCAGCTCACCTCGACAGGCTGAAGCTTTCTTT
cdr3_aa: CASSPRQAEAFF
v_call: TRBV18
clone_size: once
j_call: TRBJ1-1
d_call: .

cdr3_nt: TGTGCCAGCAGTTATCGAGACTCTGGGGCCAACGTCCTGACTTTC
cdr3_aa: CASSYRDSGANVLTF
v_call: TRBV6-5
clone_size: .
j_call: TRBJ2-6
d_call: .

cdr3_nt: TGTGCCAGCAGCTTAGACGGTGGGTCAGGGGCTCCTGAAGCTTTCTTT
cdr3_aa: CASSLDGGSGAPEAFF
v_call: TRBV11-2
clone_size: .
j_call: TRBJ1-1
d_call: .

cdr3_nt: TGTGCCAGCAGCTACGAACCCGGGCGGGGGCCCTACGAGCAGTACTTC
cdr3_aa: CASSYEPGRGPYEQYF
v_call: TRBV7-9
clone_size: .
j_call: TRBJ2-7
d_call: .

cdr3_nt: TGTGCCAGCAGCTTTGGGCGGGGGGGATCAGATACGCAGTATTTT
cdr3_aa: CASSFGRGGSDTQYF
v_call: TRBV9
clone_size: .
j_call: TRBJ2-3
d_call: TRBD2